Sequencing of this TCR beta chain was carried out in a study of cytotoxic CD8 clonotypes in ibrutinib-treated CLL. The overall study: After median about 69 months, around 14 stayed in remission, around twelve progressed; responses roughly 24 partial, 2 complete.

Deletions cut 7 bases from V and 4 bases from J, with 17 bases between. This CDR3 is built from 15 residues. Germline V gene sequence: CDR1 LNHDA, CDR2 SQIVND (reference sequence). Libraries were prepared by immunoSEQ multiplex PCR; TCRdb keeps only in-frame clonotypes and omits some of them. This sample yields about 140,000 clones, of which 80% are seen a single time; 7.5% to 8% belongs to the top ten. The gene calls are TRBV19 and TRBJ2-1; possibly TRBD2 for D (5 bases). This receptor was obtained from a human donor with chronic lymphocytic leukemia. The sequenced sample was PBMCs, obtained after 36 months of ibrutinib treatment. The CDR3 spells CASKERAVIYNEQFF. CDR3 in DNA: TGTGCCAGTAAGGAGAGGGCCGTTATTTACAATGAGCAGTTCTTC.